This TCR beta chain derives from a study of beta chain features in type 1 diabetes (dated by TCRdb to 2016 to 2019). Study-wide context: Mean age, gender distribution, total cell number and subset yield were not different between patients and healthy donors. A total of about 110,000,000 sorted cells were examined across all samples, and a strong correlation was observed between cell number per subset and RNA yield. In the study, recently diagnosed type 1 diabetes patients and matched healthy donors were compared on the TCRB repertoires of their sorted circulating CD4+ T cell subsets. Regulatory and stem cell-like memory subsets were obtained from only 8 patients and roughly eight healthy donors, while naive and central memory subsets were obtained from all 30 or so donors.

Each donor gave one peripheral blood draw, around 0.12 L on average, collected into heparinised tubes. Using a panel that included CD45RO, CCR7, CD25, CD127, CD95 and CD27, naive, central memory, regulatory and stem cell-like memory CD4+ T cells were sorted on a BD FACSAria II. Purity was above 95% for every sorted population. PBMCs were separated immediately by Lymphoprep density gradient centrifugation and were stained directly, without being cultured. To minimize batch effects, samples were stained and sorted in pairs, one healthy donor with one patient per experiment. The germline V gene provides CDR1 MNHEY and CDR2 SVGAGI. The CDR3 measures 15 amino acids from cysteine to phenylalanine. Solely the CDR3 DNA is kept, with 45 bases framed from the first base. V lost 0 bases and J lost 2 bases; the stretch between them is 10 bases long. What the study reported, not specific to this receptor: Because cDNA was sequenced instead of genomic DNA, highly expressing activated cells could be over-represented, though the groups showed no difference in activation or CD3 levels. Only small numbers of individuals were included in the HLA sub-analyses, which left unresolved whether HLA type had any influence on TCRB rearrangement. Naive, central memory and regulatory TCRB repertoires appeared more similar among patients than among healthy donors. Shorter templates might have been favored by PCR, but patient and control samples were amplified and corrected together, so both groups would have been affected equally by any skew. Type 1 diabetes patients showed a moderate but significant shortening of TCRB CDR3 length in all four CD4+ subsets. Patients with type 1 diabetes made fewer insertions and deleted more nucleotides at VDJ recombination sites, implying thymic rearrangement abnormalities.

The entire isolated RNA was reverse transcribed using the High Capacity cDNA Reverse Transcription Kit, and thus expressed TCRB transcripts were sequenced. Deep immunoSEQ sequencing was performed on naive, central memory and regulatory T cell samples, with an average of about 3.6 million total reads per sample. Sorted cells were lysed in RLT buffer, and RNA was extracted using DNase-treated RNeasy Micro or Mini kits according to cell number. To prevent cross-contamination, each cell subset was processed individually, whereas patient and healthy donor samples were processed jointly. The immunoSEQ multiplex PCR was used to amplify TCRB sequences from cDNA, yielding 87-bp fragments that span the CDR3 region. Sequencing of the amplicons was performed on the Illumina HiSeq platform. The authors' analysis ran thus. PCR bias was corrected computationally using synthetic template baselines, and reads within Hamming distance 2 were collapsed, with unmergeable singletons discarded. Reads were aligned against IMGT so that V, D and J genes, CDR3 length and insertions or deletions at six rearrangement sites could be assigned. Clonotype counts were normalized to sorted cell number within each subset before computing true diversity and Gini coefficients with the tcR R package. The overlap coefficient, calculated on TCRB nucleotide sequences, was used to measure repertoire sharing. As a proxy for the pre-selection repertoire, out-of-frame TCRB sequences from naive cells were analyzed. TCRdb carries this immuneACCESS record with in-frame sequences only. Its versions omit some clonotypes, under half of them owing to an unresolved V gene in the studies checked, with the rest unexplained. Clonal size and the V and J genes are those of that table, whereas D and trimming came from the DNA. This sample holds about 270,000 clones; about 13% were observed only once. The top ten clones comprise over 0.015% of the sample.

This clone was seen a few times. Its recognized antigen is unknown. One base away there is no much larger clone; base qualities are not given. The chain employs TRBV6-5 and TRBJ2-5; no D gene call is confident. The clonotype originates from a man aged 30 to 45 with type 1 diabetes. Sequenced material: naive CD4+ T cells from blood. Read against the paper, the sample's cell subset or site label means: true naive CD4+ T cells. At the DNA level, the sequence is TGTGCCAGCAGTTACTCTCATCAGGAACAAGAGACCCAGTACTTC. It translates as CASSYSHQEQETQYF.